The T cell receptor (beta chain) under discussion was sequenced for a study of response to subunit inactivated influenza vaccine. This clonotype was counted between two and nine times. Antigen: not known. TCRdb used MiXCR to reprocess the RT-PCR reads, holding one entry per CDR3 protein. The table includes about 310,000 distinct CDR3 sequences, just over 20% detected once. This CDR3 is 12 amino acids long. The J segment lost 11 bases and the V segment lost 4 bases, leaving 5 bases of the junction unmatched. Germline V gene sequence: CDR1 SGHVS, CDR2 FQNEAQ. Study observations and caveats: New T cells are recruited in small numbers by each seasonal influenza vaccination, according to the authors' suggestion.

The V and J genes are TRBV7-8 and TRBJ1-1; 9 positions agree with TRBD1. This sequence was found in a man between 50 and 70 years old who received an inactivated influenza vaccine. The specimen was PBMCs from blood, collected less than 22 months after vaccination. The CDR3 loop is CASSSGQGTAFF. CDR3 DNA sequence: TGTGCCAGCAGCTCGGGACAGGGTACCGCTTTCTTT.